This TCR beta chain stems from a study of blood T cell repertoires in COVID-19. Whole-study context: Samples taken during acute and convalescent COVID-19 were collected in the United States, Italy and Spain. PBMCs, B-cell-depleted T cells, or T cells were the source of the cDNA or gDNA that made up the material.

In the original processing: Reference gene primers were amplified, and this amplification served to estimate nucleated cell counts. Some clones are missing from TCRdb's copy, which holds only in-frame ones; the method was immunoSEQ multiplex PCR. V and J calls and clone size are copied from that table; D and trimming were computed from the DNA. Among roughly 200,000 clones, approximately 80% were seen once, and the ten largest hold roughly 20%. The CDR3 extends over 14 amino acids. CDR1 and CDR2 (germline): LNHDA, SQIVND (reference sequence). V lost 3 bases to trimming and J lost 2 bases, with 10 bases between them.

The source of this sequence is a human donor in a cohort sampled during active COVID-19. V gene TRBV19 combines with J gene TRBJ1-1; D possibly corresponds to TRBD1 (6 bases). The source material was peripheral blood. For the CDR3, the DNA is TGTGCCAGTAGTATGGGGACACAAAACACTGAAGCTTTCTTT. Protein product: CASSMGTQNTEAFF.